This is a list of T cell receptor beta chains from one sample in a study of blood T cells in healthy people across ages. TCRdb called the 5' RACE reads again in MiXCR, with one record for every CDR3 protein. The top ten hold over 2% of the sample, which has 1.5 million to 2 million distinct CDR3 sequences, around 50% seen once. Sequencing used blood. These receptor sequences come from a middle-aged woman in good health. Each CDR3 is given with its conserved first and last residue. Rows may omit the clone size; those that give it use once, few, many or a size class.

v_call: TRBV4-3; clone_size: .; j_call: TRBJ2-3; cdr3_aa: CASSQDEVAASSDTQYF
v_call: TRBV10-3; clone_size: few; j_call: TRBJ1-2; cdr3_aa: CAISESAGTARGYTF
v_call: TRBV12-3/TRBV12-4; clone_size: .; j_call: TRBJ1-1; cdr3_aa: CASSLNSPGANEAFF
v_call: TRBV12-3/TRBV12-4; clone_size: few; j_call: TRBJ2-3; cdr3_aa: CASKGESYTDTQYF
v_call: TRBV7-2; clone_size: .; j_call: TRBJ2-3; cdr3_aa: CASSLSPDTSDTQYF
v_call: TRBV3-1; clone_size: .; j_call: TRBJ1-1; cdr3_aa: CASSQGAGGAFF
v_call: TRBV7-9; clone_size: once; j_call: TRBJ1-6; cdr3_aa: CASTRLFPGRTFRSPLHF
v_call: TRBV5-6; clone_size: once; j_call: TRBJ2-1; cdr3_aa: CASSVMGGSYNEQFF
v_call: TRBV20-1; clone_size: few; j_call: TRBJ2-5; cdr3_aa: CSALETQYF
v_call: TRBV10-3; clone_size: .; j_call: TRBJ2-5; cdr3_aa: CATEIGLAGQGTQYF
v_call: TRBV10-3; clone_size: .; j_call: .; cdr3_aa: CAISDPSGEIGETQYF
v_call: TRBV4-1; clone_size: few; j_call: TRBJ2-3; cdr3_aa: CASSQGAGGTDTQYF
v_call: TRBV12-3/TRBV12-4; clone_size: .; j_call: TRBJ2-5; cdr3_aa: CASSWGNQEAQYF
v_call: TRBV6-2/TRBV6-3; clone_size: .; j_call: TRBJ2-7; cdr3_aa: CASRSSGGNYEQYF
v_call: TRBV24-1; clone_size: once; j_call: TRBJ2-3; cdr3_aa: CATLGNQGGTDTQYF
v_call: TRBV29-1; clone_size: .; j_call: TRBJ1-1; cdr3_aa: CSAGLRPEAFF
v_call: TRBV7-2; clone_size: .; j_call: TRBJ1-2; cdr3_aa: CASSFQGAFGYTF
v_call: TRBV11-2; clone_size: .; j_call: TRBJ1-1; cdr3_aa: CASSFQGDWKDTEAFF
v_call: TRBV28; clone_size: few; j_call: TRBJ1-2; cdr3_aa: CASCSLGDVRAYGYTF
v_call: TRBV5-8; clone_size: few; j_call: TRBJ2-1; cdr3_aa: CASSLDRGSVNEQFF
v_call: TRBV20-1; clone_size: .; j_call: TRBJ1-2; cdr3_aa: CSATLTGGYTF
v_call: TRBV27; clone_size: many; j_call: TRBJ2-7; cdr3_aa: CASGLTGLVYEQYF
v_call: TRBV10-2; clone_size: .; j_call: TRBJ2-5; cdr3_aa: CASSERKGYGEETQYF
v_call: TRBV18; clone_size: .; j_call: .; cdr3_aa: CASSPPRDTRAVYEQYF
v_call: TRBV7-2; clone_size: .; j_call: TRBJ2-1; cdr3_aa: CASSLSQGSMSEQFF
v_call: TRBV7-2; clone_size: .; j_call: TRBJ2-3; cdr3_aa: CASSPRPTPANTQYF
v_call: TRBV18; clone_size: .; j_call: TRBJ2-5; cdr3_aa: CASSPAGALETQYF
v_call: TRBV3-1; clone_size: few; j_call: TRBJ1-1; cdr3_aa: CASSPQTGHTEAFF
v_call: TRBV6-5; clone_size: .; j_call: TRBJ1-1; cdr3_aa: CASSFDTGVTEAFF
v_call: TRBV7-9; clone_size: few; j_call: TRBJ2-7; cdr3_aa: CASSLYSGTGEYEQYF
v_call: TRBV7-9; clone_size: .; j_call: TRBJ2-5; cdr3_aa: CASRYQGTQETQYF
v_call: TRBV28; clone_size: few; j_call: .; cdr3_aa: CASSSPTGNEQYF
v_call: TRBV12-3/TRBV12-4; clone_size: few; j_call: TRBJ2-3; cdr3_aa: CASSLQGSGTGRLDTQYF
v_call: TRBV6-6; clone_size: .; j_call: TRBJ1-6; cdr3_aa: CASSYGERYNSPLHF
v_call: TRBV4-3; clone_size: few; j_call: TRBJ2-5; cdr3_aa: CASSQEPRAQETQYF
v_call: TRBV2; clone_size: few; j_call: TRBJ1-4; cdr3_aa: CASSADRGQEKLFF
v_call: TRBV5-1; clone_size: .; j_call: TRBJ2-6; cdr3_aa: CASSVNRVSGANVLTF
v_call: TRBV7-9; clone_size: .; j_call: TRBJ2-6; cdr3_aa: CASSLGQGRYGANVLTF
v_call: TRBV4-3; clone_size: few; j_call: TRBJ2-7; cdr3_aa: CASSQESEGLYEQYF
v_call: TRBV28; clone_size: .; j_call: TRBJ2-1; cdr3_aa: CTSSPWTGNTYNEQFF
v_call: TRBV7-2; clone_size: .; j_call: TRBJ2-5; cdr3_aa: CASTLAGSQQETQYF
v_call: TRBV7-3; clone_size: few; j_call: TRBJ2-3; cdr3_aa: CASSVAGVGTDTQYF
v_call: TRBV13; clone_size: few; j_call: TRBJ2-5; cdr3_aa: CASSLSGDQETQYF
v_call: TRBV5-1; clone_size: .; j_call: TRBJ2-5; cdr3_aa: CASSFGTGLNQETQYF
v_call: TRBV9; clone_size: .; j_call: TRBJ2-3; cdr3_aa: CASSPRSGLTTDTQYF
v_call: TRBV20-1; clone_size: .; j_call: TRBJ2-4; cdr3_aa: CSARITENIQYF
v_call: TRBV9; clone_size: .; j_call: TRBJ1-2; cdr3_aa: CASSVGTSNYGYTF
v_call: TRBV6-1; clone_size: .; j_call: TRBJ1-1; cdr3_aa: CATREQWATEAFF
v_call: TRBV12-3/TRBV12-4; clone_size: .; j_call: TRBJ2-1; cdr3_aa: CAGRPGQSSYNEQFF
v_call: TRBV5-1; clone_size: .; j_call: TRBJ2-1; cdr3_aa: CASSLAGLAGFTYNEQFF
v_call: TRBV20-1; clone_size: few; j_call: TRBJ2-7; cdr3_aa: CSAPSRDEQYF